This is a list of T cell receptor beta chains from one sample in a study of cytomegalovirus exposure and HLA in healthy donors. Data came from immunoSEQ multiplex PCR; TCRdb stores just in-frame clones and leaves some out. The sample lists about 210,000 clones; approximately 82% were seen once. Specimen: PBMCs. Receptors originate from a woman in her forties or fifties in good health and CMV-seropositive. Each CDR3 is given with its conserved first and last residue. The D gene is left open where the match is weak. Only part of the rows carry a size: once, few, many, or a class if the clone is expanded.

V gene	J gene	clone size	D gene	CDR3 protein	CDR3 DNA
TRBV18	TRBJ1-3	-	TRBD1	CASSPRDSGNTIYF	TGTGCCAGCTCCCCCCGGGACAGCGGAAACACCATATATTTT
TRBV7-2	TRBJ1-6	-	-	CASSLTVGGNSPLHF	TGTGCCAGCAGCTTGACCGTGGGAGGTAATTCACCCCTCCACTTT
TRBV2	TRBJ1-5	-	TRBD1	CASSLTGNNQPQHF	TGTGCCAGCAGTCTGACAGGGAACAATCAGCCCCAGCATTTT
TRBV28	TRBJ1-1	-	-	CASSNPRGRGTEAFF	TGTGCCAGCAGTAACCCCCGGGGCCGGGGGACTGAAGCTTTCTTT
TRBV6-5	TRBJ1-1	-	-	CASKIQGRTEAFF	TGTGCCAGCAAGATACAGGGACGGACTGAAGCTTTCTTT
TRBV2	TRBJ2-7	-	TRBD2	CASSPLGGGAYEQYF	TGTGCCAGCAGCCCCCTTGGCGGGGGGGCCTACGAGCAGTACTTC
TRBV19	TRBJ2-1	-	TRBD1	CASSIRTGGYEQFF	TGTGCCAGTAGTATTCGGACAGGTGGCTATGAGCAGTTCTTC
TRBV9	TRBJ2-4	-	TRBD2	CASSSGTSGGGQNIQYF	TGTGCCAGCAGCTCCGGGACTAGCGGGGGGGGGCAAAACATTCAGTACTTC
TRBV5-4	TRBJ2-2	few	-	CASSLAPDTGELFF	TGTGCCAGCAGCTTGGCCCCAGACACCGGGGAGCTGTTTTTT
TRBV6-1	TRBJ1-2	-	TRBD1	CASSHRTGGDYGYTF	TGTGCCAGCAGTCATCGGACAGGCGGAGACTATGGCTACACCTTC
TRBV2	TRBJ2-2	-	-	CAIRTTRAGELFF	TGTGCCATTAGGACAACCCGAGCAGGGGAGCTGTTTTTT
TRBV5-3	TRBJ1-1	-	TRBD1	CARSHGTEKNTEAFF	TGTGCCAGAAGCCATGGGACAGAAAAGAACACTGAAGCTTTCTTT
TRBV9	TRBJ1-4	-	TRBD1	CASSETGGNEKLFF	TGTGCCAGCAGCGAAACAGGGGGCAATGAAAAACTGTTTTTT
TRBV25-1	TRBJ2-1	-	-	CASSSETGRYYNEQFF	TGTGCCAGCAGTTCGGAAACAGGACGATACTACAATGAGCAGTTCTTC
TRBV12-5	TRBJ1-5	-	-	CASGLDRDTYSNQPQHF	TGTGCTAGTGGTTTGGACAGGGACACGTATAGCAATCAGCCCCAGCATTTT
TRBV2	TRBJ2-7	-	-	CASNDDNSYEQYF	TGTGCCAGCAACGACGACAACTCCTACGAGCAGTACTTC
TRBV30	TRBJ1-5	-	-	CAWSELNQPQHF	TGTGCCTGGAGTGAACTGAATCAGCCCCAGCATTTT
TRBV30	TRBJ2-3	-	TRBD1	CAWSMGQGTDTQYF	TGTGCCTGGAGTATGGGACAGGGAACAGATACGCAGTATTTT
TRBV27	TRBJ2-3	-	-	CASSPWFSNTDTQYF	TGTGCCAGCAGCCCCTGGTTTAGCAACACAGATACGCAGTATTTT
TRBV25-1	TRBJ1-1	-	-	CASSELTKDTEAFF	TGTGCCAGCAGTGAATTGACAAAGGACACTGAAGCTTTCTTT
TRBV4-1	TRBJ1-2	-	TRBD1	CASSPPGTGLKRGYTF	TGCGCCAGCAGCCCTCCCGGGACAGGGTTGAAGCGAGGCTACACCTTC
TRBV18	TRBJ2-2	-	TRBD1	CASSRDRVNTGELFF	TGTGCCAGCTCACGGGACAGGGTGAACACCGGGGAGCTGTTTTTT